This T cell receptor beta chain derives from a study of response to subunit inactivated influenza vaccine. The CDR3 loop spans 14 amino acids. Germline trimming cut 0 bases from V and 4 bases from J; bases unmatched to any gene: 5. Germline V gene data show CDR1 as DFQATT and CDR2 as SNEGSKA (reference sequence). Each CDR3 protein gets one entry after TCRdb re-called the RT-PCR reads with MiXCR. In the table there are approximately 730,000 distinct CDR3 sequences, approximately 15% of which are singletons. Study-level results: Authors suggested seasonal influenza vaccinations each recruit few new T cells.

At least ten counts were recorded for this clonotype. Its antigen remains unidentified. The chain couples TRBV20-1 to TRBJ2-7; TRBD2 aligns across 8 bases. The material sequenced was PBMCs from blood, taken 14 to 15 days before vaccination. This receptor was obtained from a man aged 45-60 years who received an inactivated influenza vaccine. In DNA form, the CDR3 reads TGCAGTGCTAGAGATCCCAGCGGGAGTTACGAGCAGTACTTC. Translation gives CSARDPSGSYEQYF.